The TCR beta chain under discussion was sequenced for a study of blood T cell repertoires in COVID-19. Study-wide context: Acute and convalescent COVID-19 specimens originated in the United States, Italy and Spain.

Recruits, aged roughly 18 to 90 years, lived in around 24 US areas. Study processing details: Amplifying reference gene primers gave estimates of nucleated cell counts. The repertoire was sequenced with immunoSEQ multiplex PCR; TCRdb's copy has only in-frame clones and lacks some. D and trimming were read from the DNA, whereas the V and J calls and clone size are those reported in that table. This table holds fewer than 250,000 clones, around 85% found once. This clone was found once. The ends were cut back, 6 bases at V and 5 bases at J, with 16 bases in the middle. Germline V gene data show CDR1 as LGHNA and CDR2 as YNFKEQ. The CDR3 covers 14 residues.

The sequenced sample consisted of PBMCs or T cells enriched from blood (not recorded which). This chain connects TRBV4-2 to TRBJ1-1; perhaps TRBD1 as D (6 bases). The clonotype was recovered from a woman in her twenties or thirties who had recovered from COVID-19. This CDR3 is CASRHAGVRTEAFF. The CDR3 DNA reads TGTGCCAGCAGGCATGCAGGGGTCCGGACTGAAGCTTTCTTT.